This T cell receptor beta chain was recovered during a study of T cell responses to AZD1222 COVID-19 vaccine. Study findings and constraints: Spike-specific TCR breadth and depth went up after people got two AZD1222 doses.

Profiling relied on immunoSEQ multiplex PCR, and the TCRdb table lists in-frame clones only, not all of them. This table holds 120,000 or so clones, over 75% found once. On this clone: Its antigen remains unknown.

Trimming stripped 3 bases from V and 3 bases from J, with 8 bases between. The CDR3 runs 13 residues. Material: peripheral blood, obtained on day 0 of AZD1222 vaccination. V usage is TRBV12-3 or TRBV12-4 and J usage is TRBJ2-5; D ambiguous. The source of this sequence is an adult in good health. CDR3 residues: CASSFGVKETQYF. DNA for the CDR3: TGTGCCAGCAGTTTCGGCGTGAAAGAGACCCAGTACTTC.